The 2 T cell receptor beta chains below all came from one sample that was sequenced in a study of identical twins (dated by TCRdb to the mid-2010s). The receptor library was made with 5' RACE. Instrument on record: Illumina HiSeq 2000. TCRdb trimmed the raw reads at Q25, called clones with MiXCR and kept productive beta chains. One record per CDR3 amino acid sequence lists the most common genes and DNA. This sample holds a few hundred thousand distinct CDR3 sequences; about 8% were observed only once. Less than 4% of the sample lies in the top ten. The same specimen was also included in a second study, on yellow fever vaccine responses in identical twins.

The sample was CD8+ T cells sorted from blood. These TCRs come from a woman aged 18-30 years in good health.

This clonotype was seen ten or more times. This rearrangement joins TRBV5-6 to TRBJ2-1, with 8 bases identical to TRBD2. V dropped 0 bases and J dropped 4; count of bases not matched to a gene: 3. This CDR3 spans 15 amino acids. Germline V CDR1 and CDR2: SGHDT, YYEEEE. The CDR3 nucleotides read TGTGCCAGCAGCTTGGGACTAGCGTCGTACAATGAGCAGTTCTTC. Amino acids: CASSLGLASYNEQFF.

This clonotype was detected only a few times. This rearrangement joins TRBV20-1 to TRBJ2-1, with 9 bases that match TRBD2. Germline V CDR1 and CDR2: DFQATT, SNEGSKA (reference sequence). Trimming at V came to 1 base and at J to 4 bases, leaving 23 bases not matched to a gene. The CDR3 runs to 21 residues. CDR3 amino acids: CSARVSGRGLDSGRSYNEQFF. CDR3 nucleotides: TGCAGTGCTAGAGTTTCGGGCCGGGGGTTAGATAGCGGGAGATCATACAATGAGCAGTTCTTC.